A single T cell receptor (beta chain) is shown here with its context. The CDR3 consists of 14 residues. Germline V gene lookup returns CDR1 SQVTM and CDR2 ANQGSEA. The V gene lost 4 bases and the J gene lost 3 bases, with 15 bases spanning the gap. Sequenced by immunoSEQ multiplex PCR; TCRdb stores in-frame clones only, minus some. This table holds some 320,000 clones, more than 90% found once. The data originate from a study of blood T cell repertoires in COVID-19. Study background: In each case, the material was cDNA or gDNA derived from T cells, B-cell-depleted T cells, or PBMCs.

Across about two dozen US areas, participants ranged in age from roughly 18 to 89 years. The source of this sequence is a man aged 60-69 years who had recovered from COVID-19. The sample was PBMCs or T cells enriched from blood (not recorded which). The chain combines TRBV29-1 with TRBJ1-2; D is perhaps TRBD1 (5 bases). DNA for the CDR3: TGCAGCGTTGGGGCCCTTGGGGCGGACTATGGCTACACCTTC. Translated: CSVGALGADYGYTF.